Detailed here is one T cell receptor beta chain. Its antigen is not known. The data were obtained in a study of shared clonotypes between healthy human individuals. Study-level findings and limits: A handful of donors shared 4.5% to 6.5% of their naive CD4 clonotypes.

The V and J ends lost 7 bases and 6 bases, in that order; junction bases with no gene match: 6. The CDR3 contains 15 residues. Germline V gene lookup returns CDR1 SGHVS and CDR2 FNYEAQ. Genomic DNA (from each subset) was split evenly across several immunoSEQ plates. Clones were read by immunoSEQ multiplex PCR, and TCRdb kept only the in-frame ones, dropping some. The repertoire holds about 2.4 million clones, more than 80% seen once, with 0.11% to 0.15% in the top ten. The chain uses TRBV7-6 and TRBJ2-2; 12 bases align to TRBD2. The specimen was naive CD4+ T cells sorted from blood. Subset meaning: CD45RA+ positively selected. The TCR comes from a man aged 18 to 30 in good health. The CDR3, as DNA: TGTGCCAGCACTGGACTAGCGGGGATTCCCGGGGAGCTGTTTTTT. Residues: CASTGLAGIPGELFF.